These T cell receptor beta chains were read from a single sample in a study of blood T cell repertoires in COVID-19. Only in-frame clones appear in the TCRdb table, and some are missing; sequencing was by immunoSEQ multiplex PCR. The sample holds approximately 85,000 clones, roughly 84% seen once. Sequences were obtained from peripheral blood. Every receptor here comes from an elderly woman in a cohort sampled during active or convalescent COVID-19. Each CDR3 is given with its conserved first and last residue. Fields, in order: V gene, clone size, J gene, D gene, CDR3 protein, CDR3 DNA. The D gene is left open where the match is weak. Rows may omit the clone size; those that give it use once, few, many or a size class.

v_gene: TRBV6-5; abundance: .; j_gene: TRBJ1-1; d_gene: .; CDR3aa: CASARGDSEAFF; CDR3nt: TGTGCCAGCGCCCGGGGGGATAGTGAAGCTTTCTTT
v_gene: TRBV6-5; abundance: .; j_gene: TRBJ1-4; d_gene: TRBD1; CDR3aa: CASSFRDRGEKLFF; CDR3nt: TGTGCCAGCAGTTTCCGGGACAGGGGTGAAAAACTGTTTTTT
v_gene: TRBV7-8; abundance: once; j_gene: TRBJ2-7; d_gene: .; CDR3aa: CASSLAVSWGGEQYF; CDR3nt: TGTGCCAGCAGCTTAGCGGTGTCTTGGGGAGGCGAGCAGTACTTC
v_gene: TRBV10-3; abundance: .; j_gene: TRBJ2-3; d_gene: TRBD1; CDR3aa: CAIKAGGTDTQYF; CDR3nt: TGTGCCATCAAGGCAGGGGGAACAGATACGCAGTATTTT
v_gene: TRBV4-1; abundance: .; j_gene: TRBJ1-6; d_gene: .; CDR3aa: CASSQDGGESPLHF; CDR3nt: TGCGCCAGCAGCCAAGATGGGGGGGAATCACCCCTCCACTTT
v_gene: TRBV3-1/TRBV3-2; abundance: .; j_gene: TRBJ2-3; d_gene: TRBD1; CDR3aa: CASSPRDRGTDTQYF; CDR3nt: TGTGCCAGCAGCCCCCGGGACAGGGGGACAGATACGCAGTATTTT
v_gene: TRBV5-1; abundance: once; j_gene: TRBJ1-2; d_gene: TRBD1; CDR3aa: CASSQDRNYGYTF; CDR3nt: TGCGCCAGCAGCCAGGACAGGAACTATGGCTACACCTTC
v_gene: TRBV18; abundance: .; j_gene: TRBJ2-1; d_gene: .; CDR3aa: CASSLLSGSEQFF; CDR3nt: TGTGCCAGCTCACTTCTGTCCGGGAGTGAGCAGTTCTTC
v_gene: TRBV24-1; abundance: .; j_gene: TRBJ1-5; d_gene: .; CDR3aa: CATSDATGNSNQPQHF; CDR3nt: TGTGCCACCAGTGACGCGACAGGCAATAGCAATCAGCCCCAGCATTTT
v_gene: TRBV24-1; abundance: .; j_gene: TRBJ2-5; d_gene: .; CDR3aa: CATSDSMETQYF; CDR3nt: TGTGCCACCAGTGATTCAATGGAGACCCAGTACTTC
v_gene: TRBV5-1; abundance: once; j_gene: TRBJ2-2; d_gene: TRBD2; CDR3aa: CASSQRTSGKGFANTGELFF; CDR3nt: TGCGCCAGCAGCCAACGGACTAGCGGTAAAGGCTTCGCGAACACCGGGGAGCTGTTTTTT
v_gene: TRBV19; abundance: .; j_gene: TRBJ1-1; d_gene: .; CDR3aa: CASSIVRGGVSNTEAFF; CDR3nt: TGTGCCAGTAGTATAGTAAGGGGTGGGGTTTCGAACACTGAAGCTTTCTTT
v_gene: TRBV7-2; abundance: .; j_gene: TRBJ1-1; d_gene: .; CDR3aa: CASSLEQTMNTEAFF; CDR3nt: TGTGCCAGCAGCTTAGAACAGACCATGAACACTGAAGCTTTCTTT
v_gene: TRBV11-3; abundance: .; j_gene: TRBJ2-5; d_gene: .; CDR3aa: CASSSQGGVGQETQYF; CDR3nt: TGTGCCAGCAGTTCCCAAGGAGGGGTTGGGCAAGAGACCCAGTACTTC
v_gene: TRBV7-9; abundance: .; j_gene: TRBJ2-1; d_gene: TRBD2; CDR3aa: CASSPLAGGEFF; CDR3nt: TGTGCCAGCAGCCCCCTAGCGGGGGGGGAGTTCTTC
v_gene: TRBV10-3; abundance: .; j_gene: TRBJ1-3; d_gene: TRBD1; CDR3aa: CAISAGVQGASGNTIYF; CDR3nt: TGTGCCATCAGTGCGGGTGTACAGGGGGCCTCTGGAAACACCATATATTTT
v_gene: TRBV28; abundance: .; j_gene: TRBJ2-1; d_gene: TRBD2; CDR3aa: CASSLVGISGSIEQFF; CDR3nt: TGTGCCAGCAGTTTAGTGGGGATTAGCGGGAGTATTGAGCAGTTCTTC
v_gene: TRBV6-5; abundance: .; j_gene: TRBJ2-1; d_gene: TRBD2; CDR3aa: CASSKTSGDNEQFF; CDR3nt: TGTGCCAGCAGTAAGACTAGCGGGGACAATGAGCAGTTCTTC
v_gene: TRBV6-5; abundance: .; j_gene: TRBJ1-3; d_gene: TRBD1; CDR3aa: CASSSPGQGGNTIYF; CDR3nt: TGTGCCAGCAGTTCCCCCGGACAGGGTGGAAACACCATATATTTT
v_gene: TRBV5-1; abundance: .; j_gene: TRBJ2-6; d_gene: .; CDR3aa: CASSFPREVSSSGANVLTF; CDR3nt: TGCGCCAGCAGCTTCCCCAGGGAGGTGTCGAGCTCTGGGGCCAACGTCCTGACTTTC
v_gene: TRBV6-2/TRBV6-3; abundance: .; j_gene: TRBJ2-1; d_gene: .; CDR3aa: CASSPGLDYGEQFF; CDR3nt: TGTGCCAGCAGCCCAGGACTTGATTATGGTGAGCAGTTCTTC
v_gene: TRBV29-1; abundance: .; j_gene: TRBJ2-1; d_gene: .; CDR3aa: CSVTGLYNEQFF; CDR3nt: TGCAGCGTGACGGGACTTTACAATGAGCAGTTCTTC
v_gene: TRBV5-1; abundance: .; j_gene: TRBJ1-2; d_gene: .; CDR3aa: CASKGVGGYTF; CDR3nt: TGCGCCAGCAAAGGAGTCGGGGGCTACACCTTC
v_gene: TRBV5-1; abundance: .; j_gene: TRBJ1-1; d_gene: .; CDR3aa: CASSLSRNTEAFF; CDR3nt: TGCGCCAGCAGCTTGTCCAGGAACACTGAAGCTTTCTTT
v_gene: TRBV9; abundance: once; j_gene: TRBJ1-4; d_gene: TRBD1; CDR3aa: CASSTGTGVATNEKLFF; CDR3nt: TGTGCCAGCAGCACCGGGACAGGAGTCGCAACTAATGAAAAACTGTTTTTT
v_gene: TRBV11-3; abundance: .; j_gene: TRBJ1-1; d_gene: TRBD1; CDR3aa: CASSLTGTNTEAFF; CDR3nt: TGTGCCAGCAGCCTGACAGGGACTAACACTGAAGCTTTCTTT
v_gene: TRBV21-1; abundance: .; j_gene: TRBJ1-2; d_gene: .; CDR3aa: CASSRPQGSANYGYTF; CDR3nt: TGTGCCAGCAGCAGACCACAGGGGTCAGCTAACTATGGCTACACCTTC
v_gene: TRBV12-5; abundance: .; j_gene: TRBJ2-1; d_gene: .; CDR3aa: CASGSGGRDEQFF; CDR3nt: TGTGCTAGTGGTTCCGGGGGTCGGGATGAGCAGTTCTTC
v_gene: TRBV6-5; abundance: few; j_gene: TRBJ1-2; d_gene: .; CDR3aa: CASSTVGRNYGYTF; CDR3nt: TGTGCCAGCAGTACCGTCGGTCGGAACTATGGCTACACCTTC
v_gene: TRBV5-1; abundance: .; j_gene: TRBJ1-6; d_gene: TRBD1; CDR3aa: CASSEQGQENSPLHF; CDR3nt: TGCGCCAGCAGCGAGCAGGGACAGGAAAATTCACCCCTCCACTTT
v_gene: TRBV5-6; abundance: .; j_gene: TRBJ2-7; d_gene: TRBD1; CDR3aa: CASSYRSTGGNDEQYF; CDR3nt: TGTGCCAGCAGCTATCGATCGACAGGGGGCAACGACGAGCAGTACTTC
v_gene: TRBV7-3; abundance: .; j_gene: TRBJ2-5; d_gene: .; CDR3aa: CASSFDPRETQYF; CDR3nt: TGTGCCAGCAGCTTCGACCCGAGGGAGACCCAGTACTTC
v_gene: TRBV28; abundance: once; j_gene: TRBJ1-2; d_gene: .; CDR3aa: CASSSETGFYGYTF; CDR3nt: TGTGCCAGCAGTTCCGAAACAGGGTTCTATGGCTACACCTTC
v_gene: TRBV19; abundance: .; j_gene: TRBJ1-1; d_gene: TRBD1; CDR3aa: CASIRGQGAPEAFF; CDR3nt: TGTGCCAGTATCAGAGGACAGGGGGCCCCTGAAGCTTTCTTT
v_gene: TRBV5-6; abundance: .; j_gene: TRBJ1-3; d_gene: .; CDR3aa: CASSLTRDKSSGNTIYF; CDR3nt: TGTGCCAGCAGCTTAACCCGGGACAAGAGCTCTGGAAACACCATATATTTT
v_gene: TRBV5-1; abundance: once; j_gene: TRBJ2-3; d_gene: .; CDR3aa: CASSHSGSTDTQYF; CDR3nt: TGCGCCAGCAGCCATAGCGGAAGCACAGATACGCAGTATTTT
v_gene: TRBV28; abundance: .; j_gene: TRBJ1-2; d_gene: .; CDR3aa: CASRATVGYTF; CDR3nt: TGTGCCAGCAGGGCGACAGTTGGCTACACCTTC
v_gene: TRBV5-4; abundance: .; j_gene: TRBJ2-3; d_gene: .; CDR3aa: CASSLDRGTTDTQYF; CDR3nt: TGTGCCAGCAGCTTGGACCGGGGAACCACAGATACGCAGTATTTT
v_gene: TRBV25-1; abundance: .; j_gene: TRBJ1-5; d_gene: TRBD1; CDR3aa: CASSQTGTGNNQPQHF; CDR3nt: TGTGCCAGCAGTCAAACCGGGACAGGAAACAATCAGCCCCAGCATTTT
v_gene: TRBV30; abundance: .; j_gene: TRBJ1-2; d_gene: TRBD1; CDR3aa: CAWSFQDRDPYGYTF; CDR3nt: TGTGCCTGGAGTTTCCAGGACAGGGACCCCTATGGCTACACCTTC
v_gene: TRBV28; abundance: .; j_gene: TRBJ1-6; d_gene: TRBD1; CDR3aa: CASSHDRVNSPLHF; CDR3nt: TGTGCCAGCAGCCACGACAGGGTAAATTCACCCCTCCACTTT
v_gene: TRBV5-1; abundance: .; j_gene: TRBJ2-2; d_gene: .; CDR3aa: CASSPDSLGELFF; CDR3nt: TGCGCCAGCAGCCCCGACTCCCTCGGGGAGCTGTTTTTT
v_gene: TRBV6-2/TRBV6-3; abundance: .; j_gene: TRBJ2-5; d_gene: TRBD2; CDR3aa: CASSSVAGVRETQYF; CDR3nt: TGTGCCAGCAGTTCGGTAGCGGGAGTGAGGGAGACCCAGTACTTC
v_gene: TRBV24-1; abundance: .; j_gene: TRBJ1-4; d_gene: TRBD1; CDR3aa: CATSESGQGTGEKLFF; CDR3nt: TGTGCCACCAGTGAGTCGGGACAGGGGACGGGGGAAAAACTGTTTTTT
v_gene: TRBV7-6; abundance: .; j_gene: TRBJ2-1; d_gene: .; CDR3aa: CASSLGFSLNDEQFF; CDR3nt: TGTGCCAGCAGCTTAGGATTTAGCTTAAACGATGAGCAGTTCTTC
v_gene: TRBV5-1; abundance: .; j_gene: TRBJ2-2; d_gene: .; CDR3aa: CASRSGRGNTGELFF; CDR3nt: TGCGCCAGCAGATCGGGCAGGGGGAACACCGGGGAGCTGTTTTTT